This is a list of T cell receptor beta chains from one sample in a study of cytomegalovirus exposure and HLA in healthy donors. The table came from immunoSEQ multiplex PCR; TCRdb's copy has only in-frame clones and leaves some out. The repertoire includes about 240,000 clones, around 86% of them detected once, and over 0.95% sits in the top ten. The sample comprised PBMCs. These receptors all stem from a woman aged 25-40 years in good health and CMV-seropositive. Each CDR3 is given with its conserved first and last residue. D genes are given only for firm matches. Clone size is shown for a subset of rows, as once, few, many or a class of expanded clone.

j_gene: TRBJ1-2; abundance: NA; d_gene: NA; v_gene: TRBV9; CDR3nt: TGTGCCAGCAGCGCCCTCCGAGGGGGGGGTAACTATGGCTACACCTTC; CDR3aa: CASSALRGGGNYGYTF
j_gene: TRBJ2-7; abundance: NA; d_gene: TRBD1; v_gene: TRBV7-9; CDR3nt: TGTGCCAGCAGCTTGGACAGGGTACGAAGAGGAGACGAGCAGTACTTC; CDR3aa: CASSLDRVRRGDEQYF
j_gene: TRBJ2-1; abundance: NA; d_gene: NA; v_gene: TRBV5-1; CDR3nt: TGCGCCAGCAGCTTGGACGCGGGTGGAGAGCAGTTCTTC; CDR3aa: CASSLDAGGEQFF
j_gene: TRBJ1-1; abundance: NA; d_gene: TRBD1; v_gene: TRBV5-1; CDR3nt: TGCGCCAGCAGCCCGTGGACAGGGAACACTGAAGCTTTCTTT; CDR3aa: CASSPWTGNTEAFF
j_gene: TRBJ2-7; abundance: many; d_gene: NA; v_gene: TRBV4-2; CDR3nt: TGTGCCAGCAGCCAAGATTGGGGCGGAAGCTACGAGCAGTACTTC; CDR3aa: CASSQDWGGSYEQYF
j_gene: TRBJ1-2; abundance: few; d_gene: NA; v_gene: TRBV6-1; CDR3nt: TGTGCCAGCAACGACGGGGGTAACTATGGCTACACCTTC; CDR3aa: CASNDGGNYGYTF
j_gene: TRBJ1-2; abundance: NA; d_gene: TRBD1; v_gene: TRBV19; CDR3nt: TGTGCCAGTAGGAGTCGGGCCGGGACAGGGAATCACTATGGCTACACCTTC; CDR3aa: CASRSRAGTGNHYGYTF
j_gene: TRBJ2-3; abundance: NA; d_gene: TRBD2; v_gene: TRBV7-3; CDR3nt: TGTGCCAGCAGCTCCGGACTAGCGGGAGTGACAGATACGCAGTATTTT; CDR3aa: CASSSGLAGVTDTQYF
j_gene: TRBJ2-7; abundance: NA; d_gene: TRBD2; v_gene: TRBV5-4; CDR3nt: TGTGCCAGCACCCCGACGCCCCATTTAGCGGGAGGCGAGCAGTACTTC; CDR3aa: CASTPTPHLAGGEQYF
j_gene: TRBJ2-7; abundance: NA; d_gene: NA; v_gene: TRBV6-5; CDR3nt: TGTGCCAGCAGTTACTCTGGGACTTACGAGCAGTACTTC; CDR3aa: CASSYSGTYEQYF
j_gene: TRBJ1-2; abundance: NA; d_gene: TRBD1; v_gene: TRBV5-4; CDR3nt: TGTGCCAGCAGCGCCCGGGACAGGGGGCGCGGGTATGGCTACACCTTC; CDR3aa: CASSARDRGRGYGYTF
j_gene: TRBJ2-7; abundance: NA; d_gene: TRBD2; v_gene: TRBV19; CDR3nt: TGTGCCAGTAGTAAAGCGGGAGCCTACGAGCAGTACTTC; CDR3aa: CASSKAGAYEQYF
j_gene: TRBJ1-5; abundance: NA; d_gene: NA; v_gene: TRBV28; CDR3nt: TGTGCCAGCAGCCTCTACTTGAGCGATAGCAATCAGCCCCAGCATTTT; CDR3aa: CASSLYLSDSNQPQHF
j_gene: TRBJ1-5; abundance: NA; d_gene: NA; v_gene: TRBV28; CDR3nt: TGTGCCAGCAGTAGGCTAAACGGAGATCAGCCCCAGCATTTT; CDR3aa: CASSRLNGDQPQHF
j_gene: TRBJ2-1; abundance: NA; d_gene: NA; v_gene: TRBV11-3; CDR3nt: TGTGCCAGCAGTGGTAGCGGCACCACATTCTTC; CDR3aa: CASSGSGTTFF